The rows below give T cell receptor beta chains drawn from one sample of a study of long-term antiretroviral therapy in people with HIV. Clones were sequenced by immunoSEQ multiplex PCR, and TCRdb holds only the in-frame ones, with some missing. The sample includes fewer than 35,000 clones, approximately 85% of them seen just once. The sequenced sample was unsorted PBMCs, obtained 2.9 years after starting antiretroviral therapy. The receptors originated from a man between 50 and 59 years old with HIV. Both conserved end residues are trimmed from each CDR3.

TRBV11-2	TRBJ2-2	ASSTGQILNTGELF
TRBV2	TRBJ1-1	ASSERGENTEAF
TRBV5-4	TRBJ2-2	ASSLLGGGDLNTGELF
TRBV6-5	TRBJ1-2	ASSPQGMART
TRBV9	TRBJ1-1	ASSAEMNTEAF
TRBV29-1	TRBJ1-2	SVANRDRGRYGYT
TRBV7-9	TRBJ2-2	ASSLVGRERNTGELF
TRBV28	TRBJ1-4	ASSPHAGGLGEKLF
TRBV15	TRBJ1-1	ATSSWTPRTEAF
TRBV7-8	TRBJ1-2	ASSRLGGGYGYT
TRBV10-1	TRBJ1-1	ASSPSTANTEAF
TRBV2	TRBJ2-3	ASTINTQY
TRBV5-1	TRBJ1-1	ASSLAGTGAANTEAF
TRBV29-1	TRBJ2-3	SVEDPYTGGDTQY
TRBV2	TRBJ1-6	ASSRGIGYNSPLH
TRBV5-1	TRBJ1-2	ASSLGLGDRAGYT
TRBV14	TRBJ2-7	ASSRGGPTYEQY
TRBV5-1	TRBJ1-1	ASSGSGANTEAF
TRBV5-6	TRBJ1-2	ASSLYSTALRGYT